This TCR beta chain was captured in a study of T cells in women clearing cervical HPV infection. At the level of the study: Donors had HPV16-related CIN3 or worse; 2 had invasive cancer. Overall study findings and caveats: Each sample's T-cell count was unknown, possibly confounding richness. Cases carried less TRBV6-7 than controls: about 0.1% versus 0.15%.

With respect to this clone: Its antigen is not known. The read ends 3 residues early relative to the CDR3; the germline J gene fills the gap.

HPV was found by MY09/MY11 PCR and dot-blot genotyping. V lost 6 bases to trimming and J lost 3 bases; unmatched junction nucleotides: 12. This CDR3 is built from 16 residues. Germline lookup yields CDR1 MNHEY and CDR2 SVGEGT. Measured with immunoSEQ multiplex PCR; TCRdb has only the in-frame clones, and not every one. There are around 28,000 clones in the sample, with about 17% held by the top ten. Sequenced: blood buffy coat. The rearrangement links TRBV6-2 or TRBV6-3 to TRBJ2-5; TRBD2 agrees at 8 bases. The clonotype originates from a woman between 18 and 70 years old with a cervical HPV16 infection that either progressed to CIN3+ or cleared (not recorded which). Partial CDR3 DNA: TGTGCCAGCAGCCTCCGACCGGGACTAGGGAAAGAGACC. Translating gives CASSLRPGLGKET. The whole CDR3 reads CASSLRPGLGKETQYF.